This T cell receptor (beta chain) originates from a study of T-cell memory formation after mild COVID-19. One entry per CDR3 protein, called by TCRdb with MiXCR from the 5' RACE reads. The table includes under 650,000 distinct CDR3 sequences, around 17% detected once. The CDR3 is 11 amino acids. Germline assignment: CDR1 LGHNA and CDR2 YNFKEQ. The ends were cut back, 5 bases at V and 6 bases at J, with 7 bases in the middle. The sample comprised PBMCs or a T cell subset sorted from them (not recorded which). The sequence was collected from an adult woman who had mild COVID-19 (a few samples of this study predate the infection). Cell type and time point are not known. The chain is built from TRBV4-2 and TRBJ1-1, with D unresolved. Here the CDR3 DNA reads TGTGCCAGCAGCTACGGGGCTGAAGCTTTCTTT. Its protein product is CASSYGAEAFF.